Presented here are 13 T cell receptor beta chains from one specimen sequenced in a study of T cells in Graves' hyperthyroidism and ophthalmopathy. Researchers amplified the TCR beta CDR3 regions from RNA transcripts. The HTBI primer set served for first-round RT-PCR of the TCR CDR3. TCRdb analysed the multiplex PCR reads with MiXCR anew, one entry per CDR3 protein. The sample has more than 550,000 distinct CDR3 sequences, about 18% seen once. Source material: blood. These receptors all stem from a man in his forties or fifties with Graves' hyperthyroidism.

In this sample, this clonotype turned up many times. A read error may account for a junction end that differs from germline. The genes are TRBV27 and TRBJ2-1; no clear D. Germline CDR1 is MNHEY and CDR2 is SMNVEV (reference sequence). The CDR3 has 13 amino acids. CDR3 nucleotides: TGTGCCAGCAGTTTATCCCACTACCATGAGCAGTTCTTC. Protein product: CASSLSHYHEQFF.

This clonotype occurred many times. This chain connects TRBV10-3 to TRBJ2-3; TRBD2 matches 13 bases. CDR3 length equals 16 residues. V shed 3 bases and J 3 bases; nucleotides not matched to a gene: 3. Germline assignment: CDR1 ENHRY and CDR2 SYGVKD. The CDR3 protein is CAISDGTSGMTDTQYF. DNA for the CDR3: TGTGCCATCAGTGACGGGACTAGCGGGATGACAGATACGCAGTATTTT.

This chain links TRBV6-2 or TRBV6-3 with TRBJ1-5; D gene ambiguous. The CDR3 loop spans 14 amino acids. Trimming left V 2 bases short and J 0 bases short, with 5 bases between. The V gene's germline CDR1 is MNHEY and CDR2 SVGEGT. The CDR3, as DNA: TGTGCCAGCAGTTACGTGGATAGCAATCAGCCCCAGCATTTT. It translates to CASSYVDSNQPQHF.

With regard to this clonotype: A single base separates this from a much larger clone, so it may be a read error. J is TRBJ1-6 and V is TRBV30; a possible D gene is TRBD1 (5 bases). The CDR3 extends over 14 amino acids. V lost 4 bases and J lost 6, with 13 bases in between. Germline CDR1 and CDR2: GTSNPN and SVGIG (reference sequence). CDR3 amino acids: CAWTSGPSNSPLHF. The DNA for the CDR3 is TGTGCCTGGACGTCGGGACCGAGTAATTCACCCCTCCACTTT.

This clonotype was seen ten or more times. The V and J genes are TRBV12-3 or TRBV12-4 and TRBJ2-1; 10 positions agree with TRBD2. V lost 7 bases, J lost 8 bases, and 8 bases stayed unmatched. CDR3 length: 14 residues. As DNA, the CDR3 is TGTGCCAGCACCCTGAGCGGGAGGGCCGATGAGCAGTTCTTC. It codes for CASTLSGRADEQFF.

The chain recombines TRBV27 with TRBJ1-2; TRBD1 agrees at 8 bases. Germline-derived CDR1 and CDR2 are MNHEY and SMNVEV (reference sequence). There are 15 residues in the CDR3. Trimming at V came to 4 bases and at J to 7 bases, leaving 11 bases not matched to a gene. This chain's CDR3 is CASSSTGQGFFGYTF. As DNA, the CDR3 is TGTGCCAGCAGTTCCACCGGACAGGGTTTCTTTGGCTACACCTTC.

There are many counts of this clonotype. The J gene is TRBJ2-3, the V gene TRBV10-3, with D perhaps given as TRBD1 or TRBD2 (5 bases each). Trimming took off 8 bases at V and 7 bases at J, with 22 bases between the two ends. CDR1 and CDR2 from the germline V gene are ENHRY and SYGVKD. CDR3 length: 15 amino acids. CDR3 nucleotides: TGTGCCATCCGGGGTAACGGTTTAGGGGATCATACGCAGTATTTT. The encoded protein is CAIRGNGLGDHTQYF.

This chain links TRBV7-3 with TRBJ1-6, with 9 bases matching TRBD1. CDR3 length: 17 residues. V was clipped by 3 bases and J by 7 bases; unmatched bases: 10. Germline V gene sequence: CDR1 SGHTA, CDR2 FQGTGA. The CDR3 sequence: CASSLGPTGGSNSPLHF. CDR3 DNA sequence: TGTGCCAGCAGCTTGGGGCCCACAGGGGGCTCCAATTCACCCCTCCACTTT.

At least ten counts were recorded for this clonotype. CDR3 amino acids: CSARDGGEVNTIYF. CDR3 nucleotides: TGCAGTGCTAGAGACGGGGGCGAGGTAAACACCATATATTTT. The genes are TRBV20-1 and TRBJ1-3, with D maybe TRBD1 (6 bases). CDR3 length equals 14 residues. CDR1 and CDR2 from the germline V gene are DFQATT and SNEGSKA (reference sequence). V was pared by 0 bases and J by 6 bases, with 12 bases between.

This clonotype was counted at least ten times. The gene calls are TRBV28 and TRBJ2-7; TRBD1 aligns across 8 bases. The CDR3 is made up of 15 amino acids. Germline-derived CDR1 and CDR2 are MDHEN and SYDVKM. V trimming: 3 bases; J trimming: 7 bases; junction bases outside the gene matches: 11. For the CDR3, the DNA is TGTGCCAGCAGTTTTGATCCGCAGGGGGCTAGTGAGCAGTACTTC. Its translation: CASSFDPQGASEQYF.

This clonotype has ten or more counts. This chain joins TRBV19 and TRBJ1-2; the match to TRBD1 covers 9 bases. Germline V lookup: CDR1 LNHDA, CDR2 SQIVND (reference sequence). The CDR3 is 13 amino acids. The trim removed 6 bases at V and 6 bases at J, leaving 5 bases unmatched. CDR3 DNA sequence: TGTGCCAGTAGCCCGGACAGGGGTAATGGCTACACCTTC. Translated, it gives CASSPDRGNGYTF.

As regards this clonotype: A single base separates this from a much larger clone, so it may be a read error. V is TRBV12-3 or TRBV12-4 and J is TRBJ2-7; 11 bases are a match to TRBD2. The CDR3 loop spans 16 amino acids. The J segment lost 3 bases and the V segment lost 6 bases, leaving 10 bases of the junction unmatched. The CDR3: CASRSSGRTKDYEQYF. CDR3 in DNA: TGTGCCAGCAGGTCTAGCGGGAGGACCAAAGACTACGAGCAGTACTTC.

This clonotype has at least ten counts. V gene TRBV27 combines with J gene TRBJ1-5; 7 nucleotides agree with TRBD1. The CDR3 is made up of 15 amino acids. J lost 3 bases, V lost 5 bases, and 7 bases had no gene match. The germline gives CDR1 MNHEY, CDR2 SMNVEV (reference sequence). The CDR3 bases are TGTGCCAGCAGTCCGCTGACAGGGACCAATCAGCCCCAGCATTTT. Protein: CASSPLTGTNQPQHF.